This T cell receptor (beta chain) stems from a study of shared clonotypes between healthy human individuals. Positively selected for CCR7, the CD45RO-negative cells used as naive CD8 cells excluded terminally differentiated effector memory CD45RA+ cells. CDR3 size: 15 residues. V was clipped by 0 bases and J by 3 bases, with 14 bases between them. Germline lookup yields CDR1 SQVTM and CDR2 ANQGSEA. The assay was immunoSEQ multiplex PCR, and TCRdb's table has in-frame clones only and misses some. The table includes around 2,100,000 clones, approximately 94% detected once. Specimen: naive CD8+ T cells sorted from blood. This chain joins TRBV29-1 and TRBJ2-5, with D tentatively TRBD1 (5 bases). The origin of this receptor is a man younger than 35 in good health. The CDR3, as DNA: TGCAGCGTTGAAGATCGTAGGGGAATAGAAGAGACCCAGTACTTC. The encoded protein is CSVEDRRGIEETQYF.